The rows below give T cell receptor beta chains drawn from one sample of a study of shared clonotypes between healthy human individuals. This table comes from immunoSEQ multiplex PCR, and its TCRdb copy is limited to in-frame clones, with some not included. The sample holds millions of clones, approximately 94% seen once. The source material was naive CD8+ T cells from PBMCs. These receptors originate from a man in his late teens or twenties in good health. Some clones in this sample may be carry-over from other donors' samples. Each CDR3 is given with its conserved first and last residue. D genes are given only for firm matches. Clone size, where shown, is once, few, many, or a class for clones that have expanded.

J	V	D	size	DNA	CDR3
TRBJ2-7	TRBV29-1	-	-	TGCAGCGTTGTTGTCTCCTACGAGCAGTACTTC	CSVVVSYEQYF
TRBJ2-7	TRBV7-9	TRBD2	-	TGTGCCAGCGCACGGGAGGACCCCATCAAATACGAGCAGTACTTC	CASAREDPIKYEQYF
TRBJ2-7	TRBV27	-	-	TGTGCCAGCAGTTTTTCCCCCTACGAGCAGTACTTC	CASSFSPYEQYF
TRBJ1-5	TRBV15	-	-	TGTGCCACCGGACGGACGAATCAGCCCCAGCATTTT	CATGRTNQPQHF
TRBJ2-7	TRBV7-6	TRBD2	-	TGTGCCAGCAGCTTAGACGAAGGGACTAGCGGGAGCTACGAGCAGTACTTC	CASSLDEGTSGSYEQYF
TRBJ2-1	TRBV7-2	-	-	TGTGCCAGCAGCTTAGTGTTGCGAGGGGGGTTTTACAATGAGCAGTTCTTC	CASSLVLRGGFYNEQFF
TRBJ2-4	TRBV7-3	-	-	TGTGCCAGCAGCTTAATAGGGGGAGCCAAAAACATTCAGTACTTC	CASSLIGGAKNIQYF
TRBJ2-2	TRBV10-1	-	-	TGCGCCACCGGCGTACCCAAACCGATCAAATTGAACGTGGGACCCGGGGAGCTGTTTTTT	CATGVPKPIKLNVGPGELFF
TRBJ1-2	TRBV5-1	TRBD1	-	TGCGCCAGCAGCCCGACCACAGGGGGGAGTAACTATGGCTACACCTTC	CASSPTTGGSNYGYTF
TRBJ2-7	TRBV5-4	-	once	TGTGCCAGCAGCTCTTTTAGCTACGAGCAGTACTTC	CASSSFSYEQYF
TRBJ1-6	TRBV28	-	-	TGTGCCAGCAGTTTATATTTGGGGGCAGGTTCACCCCTCCACTTT	CASSLYLGAGSPLHF
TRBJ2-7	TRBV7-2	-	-	TGTGCCAGCAGCTTAGCCGGGACATCCTACGAGCAGTACTTC	CASSLAGTSYEQYF
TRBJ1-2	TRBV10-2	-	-	TGCGCCGGCCTTGCGGACACCTATGGCTACACCTTC	CAGLADTYGYTF
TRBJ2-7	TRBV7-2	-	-	TGTGCCAGCAGCTTATATTATGGGGACGAGCAGTACTTC	CASSLYYGDEQYF
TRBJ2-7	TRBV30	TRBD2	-	TGTGCCTGGGGTAGCGGGAGTGGCGGCGAGCAGTACTTC	CAWGSGSGGEQYF
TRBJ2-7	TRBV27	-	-	TGTGCCAGCAGTTTAAGGGGAACGTACGAGCAGTACTTC	CASSLRGTYEQYF
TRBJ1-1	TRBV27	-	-	TGTGCCAGCAGTTTATTTAACGTGCGAGGGAACACTGAAGCTTTCTTT	CASSLFNVRGNTEAFF
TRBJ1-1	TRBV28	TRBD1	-	TGTGCCAGCAGTCACACCTGGGACAGGGGAAAGGCTGAAGCTTTCTTT	CASSHTWDRGKAEAFF